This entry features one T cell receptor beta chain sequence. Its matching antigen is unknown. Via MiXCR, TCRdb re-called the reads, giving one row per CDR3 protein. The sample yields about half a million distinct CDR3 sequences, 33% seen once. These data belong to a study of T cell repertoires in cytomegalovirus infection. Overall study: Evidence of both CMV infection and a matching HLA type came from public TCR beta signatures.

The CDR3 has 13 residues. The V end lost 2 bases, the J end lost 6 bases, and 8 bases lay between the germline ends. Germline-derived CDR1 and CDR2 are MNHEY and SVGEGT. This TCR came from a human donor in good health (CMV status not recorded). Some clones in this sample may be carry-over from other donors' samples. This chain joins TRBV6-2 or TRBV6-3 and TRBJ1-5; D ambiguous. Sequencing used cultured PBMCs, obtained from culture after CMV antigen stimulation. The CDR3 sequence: CASSYRAGQPQHF. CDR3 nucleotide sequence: TGTGCCAGCAGTTACAGGGCGGGTCAGCCCCAGCATTTT.